Sequencing of this T cell receptor beta chain was carried out in a study of T-cell reconstitution after alpha-beta-depleted transplantation in children. Regarding the study as a whole: Most T-cell counts and diversity one year after the transplant came from T cells that were newly produced. Where some patients showed high TCRbeta diversity at day 60, it came from recipient T cells and thymic progenitors that had survived. Reports say that about two months after transplant, the alpha-beta T cells came out of several hundred graft clones that had expanded.

The CDR3 contains 14 residues. The germline V and J ends were trimmed by 5 bases and 6 bases, with 13 bases remaining between them. This clonotype was detected ten times or more. What it recognizes is unknown. Unique molecular identifiers were used in preparing the TCRbeta library. From the PCR reads, TCRdb called clonotypes with MiXCR, one entry per CDR3 protein. The table records hundreds of thousands of distinct CDR3 sequences, about 8.2% of them present only once. This clonotype was obtained from a male patient aged 2-15 years who had a stem cell transplant for acute myeloid leukemia, so the T cells may come from the graft donor. This sample comprised PBMCs, mostly from graft donor cells, obtained 360 days after TCRalphabeta/CD19-depleted stem cell transplant. The genes are TRBV12-3 or TRBV12-4 and TRBJ2-2; D is perhaps TRBD2 (5 bases). This CDR3 is CASSTKTRAGELFF. CDR3 coding DNA: TGTGCCAGCAGTACGAAAACTAGAGCCGGGGAGCTGTTTTTT.